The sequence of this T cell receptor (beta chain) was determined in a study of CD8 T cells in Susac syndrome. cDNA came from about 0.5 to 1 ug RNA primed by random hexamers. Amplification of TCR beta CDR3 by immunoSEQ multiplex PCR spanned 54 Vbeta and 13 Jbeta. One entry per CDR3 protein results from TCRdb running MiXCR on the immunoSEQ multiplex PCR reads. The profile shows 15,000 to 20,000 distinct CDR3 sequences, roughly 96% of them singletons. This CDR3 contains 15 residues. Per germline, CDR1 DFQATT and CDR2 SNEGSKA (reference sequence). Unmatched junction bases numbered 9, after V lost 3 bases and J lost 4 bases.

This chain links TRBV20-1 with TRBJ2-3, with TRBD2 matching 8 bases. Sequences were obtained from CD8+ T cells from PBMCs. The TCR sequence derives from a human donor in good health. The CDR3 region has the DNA TGCAGTGCTAGTAATCGGGAGGGGAGGTCAGATACGCAGTATTTT. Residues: CSASNREGRSDTQYF.